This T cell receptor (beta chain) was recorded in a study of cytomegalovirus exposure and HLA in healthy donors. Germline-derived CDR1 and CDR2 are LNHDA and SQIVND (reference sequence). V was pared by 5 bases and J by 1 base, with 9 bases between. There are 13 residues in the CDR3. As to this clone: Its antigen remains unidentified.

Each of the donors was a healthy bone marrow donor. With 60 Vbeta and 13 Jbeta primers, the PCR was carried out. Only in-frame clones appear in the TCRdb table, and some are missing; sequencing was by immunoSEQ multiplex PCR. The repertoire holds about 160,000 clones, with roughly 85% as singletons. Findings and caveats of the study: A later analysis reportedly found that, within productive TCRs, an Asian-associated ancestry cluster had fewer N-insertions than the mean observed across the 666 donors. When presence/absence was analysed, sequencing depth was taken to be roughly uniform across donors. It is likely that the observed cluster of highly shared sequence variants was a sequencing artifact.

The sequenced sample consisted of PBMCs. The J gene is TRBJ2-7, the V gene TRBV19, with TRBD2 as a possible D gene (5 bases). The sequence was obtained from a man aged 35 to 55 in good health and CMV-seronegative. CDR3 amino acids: CASSWSGSYEQYF. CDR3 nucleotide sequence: TGTGCCAGTAGTTGGAGCGGTTCCTACGAGCAGTACTTC.